A single sample gave rise to the 31 T cell receptor beta chains below, sequenced in a study of T and B cells in COVID-19 patients. BIOMED2 TRB-A/B primer pools were used in multiplex TRB PCR. Each CDR3 protein is one row after TCRdb ran MiXCR on the multiplex PCR reads. The repertoire has some 6,300 distinct CDR3 sequences, 33% of them found once; the top ten carry about 53%. TRB was amplified from approximately 250-500 ng of blood genomic DNA. Sequencing was carried out using blood. These receptor sequences come from a human donor with active COVID-19.

As concerns this clonotype: One end of the junction varies from germline; a read error may be responsible. The rearrangement uses TRBV10-3 and TRBJ2-2; 7 nucleotides align to TRBD2. Germline CDR1 reads ENHRY; CDR2 reads SYGVKD. This CDR3 has 14 residues. The CDR3 bases are TGTGCCATCAGTGAGAACGGGAGGCCCCGGGGAGCTGTTTTT. Protein sequence: CAISENGRPRGAVF.

The chain joins TRBV5-6 to TRBJ1-2; 7 bases map to TRBD1. The CDR3 is 16 residues long. CDR1 SGHDT and CDR2 YYEEEE come from the germline V gene. Trimming at V came to 4 bases and at J to 5 bases, leaving 14 bases not matched to a gene. For the CDR3, the DNA is TGTGCCAGCAGCCCGCGGGAGGGACAGTTCACTTATGGCTACACCTTC. This gives the protein CASSPREGQFTYGYTF. Looking up the rest from reference TRBV5-6 and TRBJ1-2 gives the full variable domain: DAGVTQSPTHLIKTRGQQVTLRCSPKSGHDTVSWYQQALGQGPQFIFQYYEEEERQRGNFPDRFSGHQFPNYSSELNVNALLLGDSALYLCASSPREGQFTYGYTFGSGTRLTVV.

This chain uses TRBV12-3 or TRBV12-4 with TRBJ2-2, with D perhaps matching TRBD2 (6 bases). V shed 7 bases and J shed 4 bases, with 19 bases lying between them. This CDR3 has 16 residues. The CDR3 is CASNRGGGEGTGELFF. Here the CDR3 DNA reads TGTGCCAGCAACCGAGGTGGAGGGGAAGGCACCGGGGAGCTGTTTTTT.

This clonotype was observed a handful of times. The chain recombines TRBV19 with TRBJ2-7; D uncertain. Trimming cost V 2 bases and J 1 base, with 6 bases left between them. CDR1 is LNHDA, CDR2 SQIVND, per germline (reference sequence). The CDR3 loop spans 13 amino acids. CDR3 sequence reads: CASSINLSYEQYF. The CDR3 nucleotides are TGTGCCAGTAGTATAAACCTATCCTACGAGCAGTACTTC.

The V and J genes are TRBV28 and TRBJ1-1, with D perhaps TRBD1 (5 bases). The CDR3 length is 15 residues. The germline V and J ends were trimmed by 5 bases and 3 bases, with 16 bases remaining between them. Germline CDR1 reads MDHEN; CDR2 reads SYDVKM. The CDR3 DNA follows: TGTGCCAGCAGTGAGGGACCTCCATGGGACACTGAAGCTTTCTTT. This sequence encodes CASSEGPPWDTEAFF.

The rearrangement joins TRBV6-2 or TRBV6-3 to TRBJ2-1, with D possibly being TRBD2 (5 bases). This CDR3 spans 14 amino acids. The V end was cut by 8 bases, the J end by 0 bases, with 11 bases between. Per germline, CDR1 MNHEY and CDR2 SVGEGT. CDR3 region: CASGQRSSYNEQFF. In DNA form, the CDR3 reads TGTGCCAGCGGGCAGCGGAGCTCCTACAATGAGCAGTTCTTC.

This clonotype ranks as medium-sized. This chain uses TRBV19 with TRBJ2-3, with a weak D call TRBD1 (6 bases). CDR3 length equals 18 residues. CDR1 and CDR2 (germline): LNHDA, SQIVND (reference sequence). V lost 5 bases to trimming and J lost 1 base, with 22 bases between them. CDR3 residues: CASSFLPSRDTCTDTQYF. The CDR3 region has the DNA TGTGCCAGTAGTTTTCTACCCAGCCGGGACACCTGCACAGATACGCAGTATTTT. The full variable domain, completed using reference TRBV19 and TRBJ2-3, is DGGITQSPKYLFRKEGQNVTLSCEQNLNHDAMYWYRQDPGQGLRLIYYSQIVNDFQKGDIAEGYSVSREKKESFPLTVTSAQKNPTAFYLCASSFLPSRDTCTDTQYFGPGTRLTVL.

The chain employs TRBV5-6 and TRBJ2-1, with 9 bases matching TRBD2. The CDR3 consists of 14 residues. The V gene's germline CDR1 is SGHDT and CDR2 YYEEEE. The trim removed 1 base at V and 9 bases at J, leaving 5 bases unmatched. Here the CDR3 reads CASSLLAGDREQFF. CDR3 bases: TGTGCCAGCAGCTTGTTAGCGGGAGACCGTGAGCAGTTCTTC.

The chain links TRBV27 to TRBJ2-1; D may be TRBD1 or TRBD2 (5 bases each). The germline CDR1 and CDR2 sequences are MNHEY and SMNVEV (reference sequence). CDR3 length equals 17 residues. Trimming left V 2 bases short and J 4 bases short, with 18 bases between. The CDR3 protein is CASSLRGLAGTYNEQFF. The CDR3 bases are TGTGCCAGCAGTTTAAGGGGTCTAGCAGGAACTTACAATGAGCAGTTCTTC.

This clonotype was counted between two and nine times. The gene calls are TRBV6-6 and TRBJ1-1; no firm D call. The CDR3 spans 12 residues. V gave up 5 bases and J gave up 0 bases, with 4 bases separating them. Germline CDR1 reads MNHNY; CDR2 reads SVGAGI (reference sequence). This CDR3 is CASSRLNTEAFF. For the CDR3, the DNA is TGTGCCAGCAGTCGACTGAACACTGAAGCTTTCTTT.

The DNA for the CDR3 is TGTGCCAGCATTCCCCGGGGGCTAGCTACCGGCACCGGGGAGCTGTTTTTT. Translation gives CASIPRGLATGTGELFF. V and J are TRBV27 and TRBJ2-2; D possibly matches TRBD1 or TRBD2 (6 bases each). CDR3 length: 17 residues. Germline V gene sequence: CDR1 MNHEY, CDR2 SMNVEV (reference sequence). Trimming cost V 7 bases and J 4 bases, with 22 bases left between them.

J is TRBJ2-7 and V is TRBV11-2; no firm D call. The CDR3 sequence is 11 residues long. V gave up 5 bases and J gave up 1 base, with 3 bases separating them. Germline loops: CDR1 SGHAT, CDR2 FQNNGV. CDR3 nucleotides: TGTGCCAGCAGCCAATCCTACGAGCAGTACTTC. Protein sequence: CASSQSYEQYF.

The rearrangement joins TRBV12-3 or TRBV12-4 to TRBJ1-1; unclear D gene. Deletions cut 3 bases from V and 6 bases from J, with 17 bases between. The CDR3 contains 15 residues. CDR3 region: CASSLEAYLGAEAFF. CDR3 sequence (DNA): TGTGCCAGCAGTTTGGAGGCGTACCTGGGCGCTGAAGCTTTCTTT.

The chain links TRBV15 to TRBJ2-7, with 7 bases fitting TRBD1. This CDR3 comprises 15 residues. The V segment lost 5 bases and the J segment 5 bases; nucleotides outside the gene matches: 12. Germline V CDR1 and CDR2: LNHNV, YYDKDF (reference sequence). The CDR3 here is CATSGRQGSVDEQYF. In DNA form, the CDR3 reads TGTGCCACCAGCGGCAGACAGGGCTCTGTGGACGAGCAGTACTTC.

Of note for this clonotype: The junction does not match germline at one end; this may be a read error. The chain combines TRBV5-5 with TRBJ2-2; perhaps TRBD2 as D (5 bases). This CDR3 comprises 15 residues. The germline V gene encodes CDR1 SGHKS and CDR2 YYEKEE (reference sequence). This CDR3 is CASSLRGKHTGELFF. Here the CDR3 DNA reads TGCGCCAGCAGCTTGAGAGGGAAACACACCGGGGAGCTGTTTTTT.

This chain connects TRBV6-5 to TRBJ2-7, with 12 nucleotides matching TRBD2. This CDR3 region has 17 residues. V trimming: 4 bases; J trimming: 12 bases; junction bases outside the gene matches: 19. Looked up from germline, CDR1 is MNHEY and CDR2 is SVGAGI. The CDR3 DNA is TGTGCCAGCAGTTTACGGAGATCTAGCGGGAGGGCCGGTGGGCTGTACTTC. Protein sequence: CASSLRRSSGRAGGLYF.

In its sample, this clonotype ranks as medium-sized. V is TRBV12-3 or TRBV12-4 and J is TRBJ2-7; no firm D call. V gave up 1 base and J gave up 0 bases, with 4 bases separating them. The CDR3 spans 13 residues. The CDR3 sequence is CASSLGGSYEQYF. The CDR3 DNA sequence: TGTGCCAGCAGTTTAGGTGGCTCCTACGAGCAGTACTTC.

The CDR3 loop reads CASSWDRAYEQYF. The CDR3 bases are TGTGCCAGCAGCTGGGACAGGGCCTACGAGCAGTACTTC. J is TRBJ2-7 and V is TRBV7-2; 9 bases agree with TRBD1. The V gene end was trimmed by 4 bases and the J gene end by 2 bases; junction bases not matched to a gene: 0. In germline, CDR1 is SGHTA, CDR2 FQGNSA. The CDR3 sequence is 13 residues long.

This clonotype is medium-sized (0.01 to 0.1%) by share. The V call is TRBV18, the J call TRBJ2-3; D call uncertain. This CDR3 is 14 amino acids long. Germline V CDR1 and CDR2: KGHSH, LQKENI. V lost 0 bases and J lost 0, with 4 bases in between. Here the CDR3 reads CASSPPASTDTQYF. The CDR3 DNA is TGTGCCAGCTCACCACCGGCTAGCACAGATACGCAGTATTTT.

This clonotype was found a few times. The V and J genes are TRBV12-3 or TRBV12-4 and TRBJ1-3; 9 bases fit TRBD1. The CDR3 sequence is 17 residues long. Trimming took 2 bases from V and 0 from J; bases not matched to a gene: 5. The CDR3 DNA reads as TGTGCCAGCAGTTTAATTGGGACAGGGAACTCTGGAAACACCATATATTTT. Protein: CASSLIGTGNSGNTIYF.

This clonotype counts as medium-sized. The chain recombines TRBV6-5 with TRBJ2-5, with a weak D call TRBD2 (6 bases). The V gene lost 6 bases and the J gene lost 6 bases, with 8 bases spanning the gap. The CDR3 consists of 11 residues. Germline lookup yields CDR1 MNHEY and CDR2 SVGAGI. The CDR3 DNA reads TGTGCCAGCAGGGGAGGACAGACCCAGTACTTC. Protein product: CASRGGQTQYF.

The chain couples TRBV18 to TRBJ1-1, with TRBD1 matching over 11 bases. The CDR3 extends over 14 amino acids. V trimming: 4 bases; J trimming: 5 bases; junction bases outside the gene matches: 3. Germline V gene sequence: CDR1 KGHSH, CDR2 LQKENI. CDR3 nucleotides: TGTGCCAGCTCACGGGGACAGGGGGAGACTGAAGCTTTCTTT. The encoded protein is CASSRGQGETEAFF. Complete variable domain (other parts from reference TRBV18 and TRBJ1-1): NAGVMQNPRHLVRRRGQEARLRCSPMKGHSHVYWYRQLPEEGLKFMVYLQKENIIDESGMPKERFSAEFPKEGPSILRIQQVVRGDSAAYFCASSRGQGETEAFFGQGTRLTVV.

V and J are TRBV6-5 and TRBJ2-7; 10 bases are a match to TRBD1. Germline V gene sequence: CDR1 MNHEY, CDR2 SVGAGI. CDR3 length: 13 residues. The trim removed 8 bases at V and 4 bases at J, leaving 5 bases unmatched. The CDR3 DNA is TGTGCCAGCTCCCGGGACAGGGGATACGAGCAGTACTTC. Translating it yields CASSRDRGYEQYF.

In this sample, this clonotype is medium-sized. V usage is TRBV19 and J usage is TRBJ2-3; D remains ambiguous. V lost 2 bases, J lost 0 bases, and 6 bases lay in between. Germline V CDR1 and CDR2: LNHDA, SQIVND (reference sequence). This CDR3 has 14 residues. The CDR3 here is CASSISTSTDTQYF. DNA for the CDR3: TGTGCCAGTAGTATAAGCACGAGCACAGATACGCAGTATTTT.

This clonotype has more than one count but fewer than ten. The gene calls are TRBV6-5 and TRBJ2-2; TRBD2 matches 8 bases. Germline V lookup: CDR1 MNHEY, CDR2 SVGAGI. CDR3 length: 16 residues. The junction had 4 bases not matched to a gene; V was cut back by 4 bases and J by 0 bases. CDR3 nucleotides: TGTGCCAGCAGTTCCCCGGGACTAGCGAACACCGGGGAGCTGTTTTTT. Translating it yields CASSSPGLANTGELFF.

The chain combines TRBV6-1 with TRBJ2-1; 10 bases fit TRBD2. V gave up 5 bases and J gave up 2 bases; unmatched junction bases: 3. This CDR3 comprises 15 residues. Germline values: CDR1 MNHNS, CDR2 SASEGT. CDR3 bases: TGTGCCAGCAGTCGAGGACTAGCGGCCTACAATGAGCAGTTCTTC. This sequence encodes CASSRGLAAYNEQFF.

The rearrangement uses TRBV14 and TRBJ2-7; 8 bases align to TRBD2. Germline CDR1 reads SGHDN; CDR2 reads FVKESK. Trimming cost V 4 bases and J 1 base; bases outside gene matches: 6. This CDR3 region has 15 residues. The CDR3 region has the DNA TGTGCCAGCAGCCCTCGAATAGCGGGATCCTACGAGCAGTACTTC. It translates to CASSPRIAGSYEQYF.

This clonotype was detected only once. The CDR3 DNA reads TGCGCCAGCAGCCCCGGAGGCCCGGGGAATGGCTACACCTTC. It specifies CASSPGGPGNGYTF. The chain uses TRBV5-1 and TRBJ1-2; no firm D call. This CDR3 spans 14 amino acids. Germline CDR1 reads SGHRS; CDR2 reads YFSETQ. The V and J ends lost 4 bases and 6 bases respectively, with 16 bases between them.

This clonotype is termed medium-sized. The chain has TRBV12-3 or TRBV12-4 and TRBJ2-2; 8 bases are a match to TRBD1. V was pared by 7 bases and J by 7 bases, with 14 bases of the junction left unmatched. This CDR3 has 16 amino acids. The CDR3 bases are TGTGCCAGCACGAAGCGCCCAGGGGGCAGCGGCGGGGAGCTGTTTTTT. Protein product: CASTKRPGGSGGELFF.

This clonotype is medium-sized. The V gene is TRBV19, the J gene TRBJ2-7; 7 bases line up with TRBD1. Germline V gene sequence: CDR1 LNHDA, CDR2 SQIVND (reference sequence). The CDR3 has 14 residues. V gave up 6 bases and J gave up 3 bases; unmatched junction bases: 8. This chain's CDR3 is CASRRGQTGYEQYF. In nucleotides, the CDR3 is TGTGCCAGTAGGAGGGGACAGACAGGCTACGAGCAGTACTTC.

This rearrangement joins TRBV19 to TRBJ2-5, with 13 bases that match TRBD2. The CDR3 extends over 14 amino acids. With 9 bases clipped from V and 4 bases from J, the junction kept 5 bases outside the gene matches. Germline V gives CDR1 LNHDA, CDR2 SQIVND (reference sequence). CDR3 loop: CASRRTSGRETQYF. The CDR3 nucleotides are TGTGCCAGCAGGCGGACTAGCGGGAGAGAGACCCAGTACTTC.